This is a list of T cell receptor beta chains from one sample in a study of CD8 T cells in Susac syndrome. Via MiXCR, TCRdb re-called the immunoSEQ multiplex PCR reads, giving one row per CDR3 protein. In the table there are 150,000 to 180,000 distinct CDR3 sequences, 95% to 96% of which are singletons. The source material was CD8+ T cells from PBMCs. The receptor set was obtained from a human donor with multiple sclerosis. The CDR3 runs from the conserved cysteine through the conserved F or W. A D gene is named only where the DNA matches it firmly. Clone sizes are given selectively: once, few, many, or a class where the clone is expanded.

NA	TRBV7-9	NA	TRBJ2-1	CASSSGGPQFF	TGTGCCAGCAGCTCCGGGGGGCCCCAGTTCTTC
NA	TRBV20-1	NA	TRBJ1-2	CSARDSALHYGYTF	TGCAGTGCTAGGGACTCGGCCCTTCATTATGGCTACACCTTC
NA	TRBV19	once	TRBJ2-7	CASSIAGGYEQYF	TGTGCCAGTAGTATAGCTGGGGGCTACGAGCAGTACTTC
NA	TRBV5-6	NA	TRBJ1-5	CASSFGGNSNQPQHF	TGTGCCAGCAGCTTTGGGGGAAATAGCAATCAGCCCCAGCATTTT
NA	TRBV18	few	TRBJ1-5	CASSPGQDSNQPQHF	TGTGCCAGCTCACCGGGGCAAGATAGCAATCAGCCCCAGCATTTT
TRBD1	TRBV29-1	NA	TRBJ1-2	CSDLGTGGHGYTF	TGCAGCGATCTCGGGACAGGGGGTCATGGCTACACCTTC
NA	TRBV30	NA	TRBJ2-2	CAWRRNTGELFF	TGTGCCTGGAGGCGAAACACCGGGGAGCTGTTTTTT
NA	TRBV7-9	NA	TRBJ1-5	CASSLMANQPQHF	TGTGCCAGCAGCTTAATGGCCAATCAGCCCCAGCATTTT
NA	TRBV13	NA	TRBJ2-7	CASSAPGGLDEQYF	TGTGCCAGCAGCGCTCCAGGGGGGTTAGACGAGCAGTACTTC
TRBD1	TRBV30	NA	TRBJ1-5	CAWRTGVGNQPQHF	TGTGCCTGGAGGACAGGGGTTGGTAATCAGCCCCAGCATTTT
NA	TRBV3-1	NA	TRBJ2-5	CASSQSRQPETQYF	TGTGCCAGCAGCCAATCTCGGCAGCCGGAGACCCAGTACTTC
TRBD2	TRBV20-1	NA	TRBJ2-6	CSASSGGPPSGANVLTF	TGCAGTGCTTCTAGCGGGGGACCTCCCTCTGGGGCCAACGTCCTGACTTTC
NA	TRBV27	NA	TRBJ1-1	CASRLRTANTEAFF	TGTGCCAGCCGCCTTAGGACCGCGAACACTGAAGCTTTCTTT
NA	TRBV7-9	NA	TRBJ2-3	CASSLGFDTQYF	TGTGCCAGCAGCTTAGGGTTTGATACGCAGTATTTT
NA	TRBV29-1	NA	TRBJ1-1	CSVERGLNTEAFF	TGCAGCGTTGAGCGGGGACTCAACACTGAAGCTTTCTTT
NA	TRBV6-5	NA	TRBJ1-4	CASSPGEKLFF	TGTGCCAGCAGTCCAGGGGAAAAACTGTTTTTT
NA	TRBV29-1	NA	TRBJ2-3	CSVASTTDTQYF	TGCAGCGTTGCTAGTACCACAGATACGCAGTATTTT
NA	TRBV6-6	NA	TRBJ1-2	CASSPQTGDYGYTF	TGTGCCAGCAGCCCCCAGACAGGAGATTATGGCTACACCTTC
NA	TRBV7-9	NA	TRBJ1-2	CASSLNSPLNYGYTF	TGTGCCAGCAGCTTAAACAGCCCTCTTAACTATGGCTACACCTTC
TRBD1	TRBV30	NA	TRBJ2-7	CAWSWGTGAYEQYF	TGTGCCTGGAGCTGGGGGACAGGGGCGTACGAGCAGTACTTC
TRBD1	TRBV29-1	NA	TRBJ1-1	CSGKIGGGNTEAFF	TGCAGCGGTAAGATAGGGGGCGGGAACACTGAAGCTTTCTTT
NA	TRBV15	NA	TRBJ2-7	CATSVGTGSYEQYF	TGTGCCACCAGCGTAGGGACGGGCTCCTACGAGCAGTACTTC
NA	TRBV15	NA	TRBJ1-4	CATSRVAANEKLFF	TGTGCCACCAGCAGAGTGGCGGCTAATGAAAAACTGTTTTTT
NA	TRBV7-9	NA	TRBJ2-5	CASIGPESQTQYF	TGTGCCAGCATAGGTCCAGAATCACAGACCCAGTACTTC
NA	TRBV29-1	once	TRBJ1-1	CSTRRGLNTEAFF	TGCAGCACCCGACGGGGTCTGAACACTGAAGCTTTCTTT
NA	TRBV6-5	few	TRBJ2-3	CASSGLRADTQYF	TGTGCCAGCAGTGGGCTCAGGGCAGATACGCAGTATTTT